One sample yielded the 31 T cell receptor beta chains listed below, sequenced in a study of blood T cell repertoires in COVID-19. Assay used: immunoSEQ multiplex PCR; TCRdb lists only in-frame clones, some missing. The profile shows 63,000 or so clones, around 87% of them singletons. Sequenced sample: peripheral blood. These receptors were collected from a man between 65 and 85 years old with active COVID-19.

This chain joins TRBV6-5 and TRBJ1-5; D is possibly TRBD1 (6 bases). Trimming took 6 bases from V and 6 from J, leaving 15 bases between them. Per the germline V gene, CDR1 is MNHEY and CDR2 is SVGAGI. This CDR3 region has 14 residues. CDR3 nucleotide sequence: TGTGCCAGCAGGGCCTTTCAGGGGTTTCAGCCCCAGCATTTT. This translates into CASRAFQGFQPQHF.

The gene calls are TRBV7-3 and TRBJ2-3; TRBD2 is a possible D gene (6 bases). Trimming took 5 bases from V and 2 from J, leaving 17 bases between them. In germline, CDR1 is SGHTA, CDR2 FQGTGA. This CDR3 is built from 16 residues. As DNA, the CDR3 is TGTGCCAGCAGCCCAACACCAGGGACTTTCACAGATACGCAGTATTTT. Translated: CASSPTPGTFTDTQYF.

The DNA for the CDR3 is TGTGCCAGCAGCTTAGGGACAGTTGCTGGAAACACCATATATTTT. Translating it yields CASSLGTVAGNTIYF. The rearrangement links TRBV7-9 to TRBJ1-3, with a tentative D call TRBD1 (6 bases). V shed 1 base and J shed 2 bases, with 9 bases lying between them. CDR3 length: 15 residues. CDR1 and CDR2 (germline): SEHNR, FQNEAQ (reference sequence).

The chain combines TRBV18 with TRBJ2-7; D remains ambiguous. This CDR3 is 13 amino acids long. V lost 2 bases and J 3 bases, leaving 8 bases between the germline ends. Germline V gene data show CDR1 as KGHSH and CDR2 as LQKENI. The CDR3 loop is CASSPGGSYEQYF. As DNA, the CDR3 is TGTGCCAGCTCACCAGGCGGCAGCTACGAGCAGTACTTC.

The chain couples TRBV27 to TRBJ1-4; 12 bases fit TRBD1. Germline trimming cut 8 bases from V and 8 bases from J; bases unmatched to any gene: 12. Germline CDR1 and CDR2: MNHEY and SMNVEV (reference sequence). The CDR3 runs 16 residues. The CDR3 region is CASGDRGRGVGEKLFF. In DNA form, the CDR3 reads TGTGCCAGCGGGGACAGGGGGCGCGGAGTTGGGGAAAAACTGTTTTTT.

This clone was counted once. The chain couples TRBV27 to TRBJ2-2, with a possible D match to TRBD1 (6 bases). V was cut by 3 bases and J by 5 bases, with 22 bases left in between. Germline CDR1 reads MNHEY; CDR2 reads SMNVEV (reference sequence). This CDR3 is 18 amino acids long. The CDR3 loop reads CASSLGAGPTIRTGELFF. CDR3 nucleotide sequence: TGTGCCAGCAGTTTGGGGGCGGGCCCCACGATAAGAACCGGGGAGCTGTTTTTT.

This chain uses TRBV6-2 or TRBV6-3 with TRBJ2-3; 9 bases map to TRBD2. With V trimmed by 2 bases and J by 6 bases, 9 bases remained unmatched. The CDR3 totals 16 residues. Germline CDR1 reads MNHEY; CDR2 reads SVGEGT. Here the CDR3 DNA reads TGTGCCAGCAGTTACAGCGGCGGGAGGGGTTCGGATACGCAGTATTTT. Translated: CASSYSGGRGSDTQYF.

V gene TRBV24-1 combines with J gene TRBJ2-2, with TRBD1 identical over 7 bases. Germline CDR1 reads KGHDR; CDR2 reads SFDVKD. The CDR3 spans 15 residues. Unmatched junction bases numbered 6, after V lost 4 bases and J lost 5 bases. The CDR3 region has the DNA TGTGCCACCAGTGACCCCCCGACAGGGACCGGGGAGCTGTTTTTT. Protein sequence: CATSDPPTGTGELFF.

This clone has more than one count but fewer than ten. V usage is TRBV2 and J usage is TRBJ1-5, with 9 bases matching TRBD1. Losses at the gene ends were 8 bases for V and 7 bases for J; bases not matched to a gene: 12. There are 15 residues in the CDR3. Looked up from germline, CDR1 is SNHLY and CDR2 is FYNNEI. For the CDR3, the DNA is TGTGCCAGCGACGGGGGGCGCACAGGGGGCCAGCCCCAGCATTTT. This gives the protein CASDGGRTGGQPQHF.

The chain uses TRBV28 and TRBJ1-2; D remains unclear. Between the trimmed V and J ends, which lost 8 bases and 0 bases, there was a span of 13 bases. The CDR3 contains 14 residues. The germline gives CDR1 MDHEN, CDR2 SYDVKM. The CDR3: CASGSTAPNYGYTF. The CDR3 DNA reads as TGTGCCAGCGGGAGTACAGCCCCTAACTATGGCTACACCTTC.

J is TRBJ2-3 and V is TRBV29-1; weak D call: TRBD2 (6 bases). Trimming cost V 3 bases and J 4 bases, with 17 bases left between them. The length of the CDR3 is 15 residues. Germline CDR1 is SQVTM and CDR2 is ANQGSEA. Here the CDR3 DNA reads TGCAGCGTTGACGGTACGGGAGAAGGGTCAGATACGCAGTATTTT. This encodes CSVDGTGEGSDTQYF.

The J gene is TRBJ2-1, the V gene TRBV19, with D uncertain. The CDR3 is 13 residues long. Trimming left V 6 bases short and J 0 bases short, with 6 bases between. Germline lookup yields CDR1 LNHDA and CDR2 SQIVND (reference sequence). The CDR3 DNA follows: TGTGCCAGTAGGGCGGACTCCTACAATGAGCAGTTCTTC. Translating it yields CASRADSYNEQFF.

This clone is a singleton in its sample. This sequence joins TRBV3-1 (or the pseudogene TRBV3-2) and TRBJ1-3; D is unresolved. CDR3 length: 14 residues. From germline, CDR1 is LGHDT and CDR2 YNNKEL (reference sequence). Trimming took off 1 base at V and 0 bases at J, with 4 bases between the two ends. CDR3 amino acids: CASSQVVSGNTIYF. DNA for the CDR3: TGTGCCAGCAGCCAAGTAGTCTCTGGAAACACCATATATTTT.

The CDR3 protein is CAIERDRGVDEQFF. The CDR3 nucleotides read TGTGCCATCGAGAGGGACAGGGGCGTAGATGAGCAGTTCTTC. J is TRBJ2-1 and V is TRBV10-3; the match to TRBD1 covers 10 bases. In germline, CDR1 is ENHRY, CDR2 SYGVKD. The CDR3 covers 14 residues. The V gene end was trimmed by 8 bases and the J gene end by 8 bases; junction bases not matched to a gene: 9.

V usage is TRBV24-1 and J usage is TRBJ1-1; D unresolved. The CDR3 extends over 14 amino acids. Trimming cost V 7 bases and J 2 bases, with 13 bases left between them. The germline V gene has CDR1 KGHDR and CDR2 SFDVKD. CDR3 nucleotides: TGTGCCACCAGATCGGCGGCTACCAACACTGAAGCTTTCTTT. Translated: CATRSAATNTEAFF.

The genes are TRBV11-3 and TRBJ2-5; the D gene is possibly TRBD2 (5 bases). Trimming removed 5 bases from V and 5 bases from J, with 15 bases in between. CDR1 is SGHNT and CDR2 is YENEEA in the germline V gene. The CDR3 is made up of 14 amino acids. The CDR3 DNA reads TGTGCCAGCAGCGAGACACATAGCGTGGAGACCCAGTACTTC. This encodes CASSETHSVETQYF.

This rearrangement joins TRBV2 to TRBJ2-7; TRBD2 aligns across 13 bases. Germline values: CDR1 SNHLY, CDR2 FYNNEI. CDR3 length: 14 residues. Trimming at V came to 6 bases and at J to 2 bases, leaving 1 base not matched to a gene. DNA for the CDR3: TGTGCCAGCAGAGGGACTAGCGGGGCCTACGAGCAGTACTTC. As protein: CASRGTSGAYEQYF.

The V and J genes are TRBV6-6 and TRBJ2-7; 8 bases agree with TRBD1. The CDR3 covers 12 residues. Germline-derived CDR1 and CDR2 are MNHNY and SVGAGI (reference sequence). V was pared by 10 bases and J by 0 bases, with 2 bases of the junction left unmatched. In DNA, the CDR3 is TGTGCCACCCAGGGGGCCTCCTACGAGCAGTACTTC. Encoded protein: CATQGASYEQYF.

V usage is TRBV7-2 and J usage is TRBJ2-1, with TRBD2 matching over 9 bases. The junction had 4 bases not matched to a gene; V was cut back by 3 bases and J by 4 bases. This CDR3 has 15 amino acids. Per the germline V gene, CDR1 is SGHTA and CDR2 is FQGNSA. Here the CDR3 reads CASSFEGLAYNEQFF. The CDR3 bases are TGTGCCAGCAGCTTCGAAGGACTAGCGTACAATGAGCAGTTCTTC.

This chain connects TRBV18 to TRBJ2-3, with a tentative D call TRBD2 (5 bases). Germline V gene sequence: CDR1 KGHSH, CDR2 LQKENI. This CDR3 has 15 residues. The V and J ends lost 0 bases and 6 bases respectively, with 13 bases between them. CDR3 region: CASSPPFSPGDTQYF. DNA of the CDR3: TGTGCCAGCTCACCACCGTTTAGCCCGGGGGATACGCAGTATTTT.

The chain employs TRBV6-5 and TRBJ1-2; 8 positions agree with TRBD1. The germline V gene encodes CDR1 MNHEY and CDR2 SVGAGI. V lost 6 bases to trimming and J lost 7 bases; unmatched junction nucleotides: 13. The CDR3 consists of 15 residues. CDR3 coding DNA: TGTGCCAGCAGGACCCCAAAAACAGGGGGGGGTGGCTACACCTTC. It yields the protein CASRTPKTGGGGYTF.

V is TRBV5-1 and J is TRBJ1-6; D gene uncertain. Germline V CDR1 and CDR2: SGHRS, YFSETQ. The CDR3 has 14 amino acids. V gave up 4 bases and J gave up 10 bases, with 15 bases separating them. The CDR3 DNA reads TGCGCCAGCAGCCCCACGTTGGCGGGGTCACCCCTCCACTTT. It encodes CASSPTLAGSPLHF.

This CDR3 is CASSRTRRGYEQYF. The CDR3 DNA follows: TGTGCCAGCAGCCGAACTAGGCGCGGCTACGAGCAGTACTTC. The chain combines TRBV7-8 with TRBJ2-7; possible D gene TRBD2, 5 bases. The CDR3 has 14 amino acids. Per germline, CDR1 SGHVS and CDR2 FQNEAQ. V dropped 5 bases and J dropped 3 bases, with 14 bases sitting between them.

This clone has a handful of counts. V and J are TRBV7-9 and TRBJ2-2, with D maybe TRBD2 (6 bases). The CDR3 has 15 amino acids. CDR1 is SEHNR and CDR2 is FQNEAQ in the germline V gene (reference sequence). V was clipped by 1 base and J by 4 bases, with 10 bases between them. CDR3 sequence (DNA): TGTGCCAGCAGCTTAGTTTGGGGAGGCACCGGGGAGCTGTTTTTT. Protein product: CASSLVWGGTGELFF.

This rearrangement joins TRBV13 to TRBJ2-5; the match to TRBD1 covers 9 bases. The germline V gene has CDR1 PRHDT and CDR2 FYEKMQ (reference sequence). This CDR3 is 16 amino acids long. Unmatched junction bases numbered 6, after V lost 2 bases and J lost 2 bases. CDR3 sequence reads: CASSLSGQGTQETQYF. The CDR3 region has the DNA TGTGCCAGCAGCTTATCCGGACAGGGGACGCAAGAGACCCAGTACTTC.

This rearrangement joins TRBV20-1 to TRBJ1-2, with D possibly being TRBD1 (5 bases). The CDR3 runs 13 residues. CDR1 and CDR2 (germline): DFQATT, SNEGSKA (reference sequence). Deletions cut 3 bases from V and 6 bases from J, with 14 bases between. The CDR3 region has the DNA TGCAGTGCTAGTGTGGGGGAGGCGGATGGCTACACCTTC. It encodes CSASVGEADGYTF.

V gene TRBV5-1 combines with J gene TRBJ2-7, with D maybe TRBD1 (7 bases). CDR3 size: 15 residues. Germline values: CDR1 SGHRS, CDR2 YFSETQ. V lost 0 bases, J lost 3 bases, and 13 bases lay in between. The CDR3 nucleotides are TGCGCCAGCAGCTTGGGGGCAGGGGGACTCTACGAGCAGTACTTC. It specifies CASSLGAGGLYEQYF. Full variable domain (outside the CDR3, taken from reference TRBV5-1 and TRBJ2-7): KAGVTQTPRYLIKTRGQQVTLSCSPISGHRSVSWYQQTPGQGLQFLFEYFSETQRNKGNFPGRFSGRQFSNSRSEMNVSTLELGDSALYLCASSLGAGGLYEQYFGPGTRLTVT.

The chain recombines TRBV28 with TRBJ2-1; a weak D match, TRBD2 (5 bases). The V gene lost 8 bases and the J gene lost 4 bases, with 9 bases spanning the gap. Per the germline V gene, CDR1 is MDHEN and CDR2 is SYDVKM. This CDR3 has 12 residues. The CDR3 is CASRTAYNEQFF. CDR3 sequence (DNA): TGTGCCAGCCGGACTGCTTACAATGAGCAGTTCTTC. The full variable domain, with the rest looked up from reference TRBV28 and TRBJ2-1, is DVKVTQSSRYLVKRTGEKVFLECVQDMDHENMFWYRQDPGLGLRLIYFSYDVKMKEKGDIPEGYSVSREKKERFSLILESASTNQTSMYLCASRTAYNEQFFGPGTRLTVL.

The chain combines TRBV7-2 with TRBJ2-1; the match to TRBD2 covers 11 bases. Germline trimming cut 5 bases from V and 1 base from J; bases unmatched to any gene: 4. Germline V gene data show CDR1 as SGHTA and CDR2 as FQGNSA. The CDR3 is 16 residues long. The CDR3 nucleotides are TGTGCCAGCAGCGTTAGCGGGAGGGCATCCTACAATGAGCAGTTCTTC. Translation gives CASSVSGRASYNEQFF.

The rearrangement links TRBV30 to TRBJ1-2; D is perhaps TRBD1 (5 bases). The CDR3 sequence is 12 residues long. Per the germline V gene, CDR1 is GTSNPN and CDR2 is SVGIG (reference sequence). The V and J ends lost 0 bases and 5 bases respectively, with 7 bases between them. The CDR3 protein is CAWSVSGYGYTF. The DNA for the CDR3 is TGTGCCTGGAGTGTATCAGGGTATGGCTACACCTTC.

The chain couples TRBV2 to TRBJ1-5, with 7 bases identical to TRBD1. The junction had 1 base not matched to a gene; V was cut back by 7 bases and J by 4 bases. Per the germline V gene, CDR1 is SNHLY and CDR2 is FYNNEI. CDR3 length equals 12 residues. The CDR3 nucleotides read TGTGCCAGCACCAGGGGGAATCAGCCCCAGCATTTT. Protein: CASTRGNQPQHF.